This T cell receptor (beta chain) was sequenced for a study of Graves' ophthalmopathy and Graves' hyperthyroidism. Whole-study results and caveats: Appearing in blood as well were most expanded thyroid clonotypes above 0.001 frequency.

Using RNA transcripts, the TCR beta CDR3 regions were amplified. An opening RT-PCR round employed HTBI primers and preceded a second-round multiplex PCR. MiXCR, applied by TCRdb to the multiplex PCR reads, yields one record per CDR3 protein. The data hold about 150,000 distinct CDR3 sequences, with over 35% observed a single time. Orbital computed tomography, thyroid ultrasound, TRAb, serum thyroxine and clinical symptoms formed the basis of diagnosis. With respect to this clonotype: Its antigen is not known.

The sequenced sample was peripheral blood. The clonotype originates from a woman between 35 and 50 years old with Graves' ophthalmopathy.

The CDR3 protein is CASSFIRGQETQYF. CDR3 in DNA: TGTGCCAGCAGCTTCATCAGGGGCCAAGAGACCCAGTACTTC. The rearrangement uses TRBV11-3 and TRBJ2-5, with D possibly matching TRBD1 (6 bases). Per germline, CDR1 SGHNT and CDR2 YENEEA. V lost 3 bases to trimming and J lost 1 base, with 9 bases between them. This CDR3 is 14 amino acids long.